The 26 T cell receptor beta chains below were found in one sample sequenced in a study of blood T cell repertoires in COVID-19. Sequencing used immunoSEQ multiplex PCR; TCRdb keeps in-frame clones, though not all of them. The data show over 100,000 clones, with around nine tenths seen just once and about 6.3% held by the top ten. Sequencing was performed on peripheral blood. The source is a human donor in a cohort sampled during active COVID-19.

The chain recombines TRBV28 with TRBJ2-7, with 10 bases matching TRBD2. The CDR3 sequence is 15 residues long. V lost 5 bases and J lost 4; bases outside the gene matches: 8. Germline lookup yields CDR1 MDHEN and CDR2 SYDVKM. As DNA, the CDR3 is TGTGCCAGCAGTGTCGCTAGCGGGAGAAGTTACGAGCAGTACTTC. Its protein product is CASSVASGRSYEQYF.

This clone was recorded once. The chain is built from TRBV6-5 and TRBJ2-2, with D possibly being TRBD2 (6 bases). This CDR3 contains 15 residues. Germline CDR1 MNHEY, CDR2 SVGAGI. Between the trimmed V and J ends, which lost 5 bases and 4 bases, there was a span of 14 bases. CDR3 nucleotide sequence: TGTGCCAGCAGTACCGGGATCGGGGGCACCGGGGAGCTGTTTTTT. Residues: CASSTGIGGTGELFF.

The chain recombines TRBV5-5 with TRBJ1-6; D call uncertain. Trimming left V 2 bases short and J 11 bases short, with 17 bases between. Per germline, CDR1 SGHKS and CDR2 YYEKEE (reference sequence). CDR3 size: 15 residues. The CDR3 spells CASSFMREWQAPLHF. The CDR3 DNA sequence: TGTGCCAGCAGCTTCATGAGGGAATGGCAGGCACCCCTCCACTTT.

CDR3 in amino acids: CASSFRKFSGRNGIEQFF. CDR3 bases: TGTGCCAGCAGTTTCCGGAAGTTTAGCGGGAGGAATGGTATTGAGCAGTTCTTC. V usage is TRBV27 and J usage is TRBJ2-1, with TRBD2 matching 10 bases. CDR3 length: 18 residues. CDR1 MNHEY and CDR2 SMNVEV come from the germline V gene (reference sequence). The junction had 17 bases not matched to a gene; V was cut back by 3 bases and J by 9 bases.

This clone came up once. The genes are TRBV4-1 and TRBJ1-3, with a possible D match to TRBD1 (6 bases). Germline lookup yields CDR1 MGHRA and CDR2 YSYEKL. The V and J ends lost 6 bases and 5 bases respectively, with 14 bases between them. CDR3 length equals 14 residues. The CDR3 sequence is CASRGTLHRNTIYF. CDR3 bases: TGCGCCAGCAGGGGGACACTCCATAGAAACACCATATATTTT.

This clone appeared a single time. The rearrangement joins TRBV29-1 to TRBJ1-1; D unclear. Per the germline V gene, CDR1 is SQVTM and CDR2 is ANQGSEA. Trimming removed 7 bases at V and 6 bases at J, with 12 bases between. CDR3 size: 11 residues. The CDR3 DNA reads as TGCAGCGCCACGGGGATCGCTGAAGCTTTCTTT. This translates into CSATGIAEAFF.

The chain uses TRBV4-2 and TRBJ2-3; 7 bases match TRBD2. The CDR3 contains 16 residues. Trimming cost V 1 base and J 0 bases; bases outside gene matches: 4. Germline CDR1 is LGHNA and CDR2 is YNFKEQ. CDR3: CASSQGGGGSTDTQYF. CDR3 sequence (DNA): TGTGCCAGCAGCCAAGGGGGCGGGGGAAGCACAGATACGCAGTATTTT.

The chain joins TRBV6-2 or TRBV6-3 to TRBJ1-2; D perhaps matches TRBD1 (6 bases). CDR3 length: 13 amino acids. Looked up from germline, CDR1 is MNHEY and CDR2 is SVGEGT. V lost 2 bases, J lost 7 bases, and 11 bases lay in between. In nucleotides, the CDR3 is TGTGCCAGCAGTTACACCAGGGGTGGTGGCTACACCTTC. This translates into CASSYTRGGGYTF.

The rearrangement links TRBV12-3 or TRBV12-4 to TRBJ2-3; possibly TRBD2 for D (5 bases). The V end was cut by 8 bases, the J end by 5 bases, with 8 bases between. This CDR3 has 11 residues. Written as DNA, the CDR3 is TGTGCCAGCGGGAGAGTAGATACGCAGTATTTT. Its translation: CASGRVDTQYF.

The rearrangement uses TRBV19 and TRBJ2-6; TRBD1 is a possible D gene (5 bases). V was cut by 7 bases and J by 1 base, with 11 bases left in between. Germline V gene data show CDR1 as LNHDA and CDR2 as SQIVND (reference sequence). The CDR3 has 15 residues. In nucleotides, the CDR3 is TGTGCCAGTAAATTCAGGGTTTCTGGGGCCAACGTCCTGACTTTC. It codes for CASKFRVSGANVLTF.

V is TRBV9 and J is TRBJ2-2; 8 bases map to TRBD1. The CDR3 extends over 17 amino acids. Germline V gene data show CDR1 as SGDLS and CDR2 as YYNGEE. V lost 0 bases to trimming and J lost 5 bases; unmatched junction nucleotides: 9. The CDR3 DNA is TGTGCCAGCAGCGTAGGGGGCCAGGGGGCGCGTACCGGGGAGCTGTTTTTT. Protein: CASSVGGQGARTGELFF.

The chain combines TRBV12-3 or TRBV12-4 with TRBJ1-3, with D uncertain. This CDR3 has 12 amino acids. The ends were cut back, 3 bases at V and 6 bases at J, with 6 bases in the middle. CDR3 DNA: TGTGCCAGCAGTTTTTCTAAAAACACCATATATTTT. Residues: CASSFSKNTIYF.

The J gene is TRBJ2-1, the V gene TRBV7-2; the D gene is possibly TRBD1 (5 bases). The CDR3 loop spans 14 amino acids. V was clipped by 5 bases and J by 8 bases, with 16 bases between them. Germline CDR1 is SGHTA and CDR2 is FQGNSA. CDR3 DNA: TGTGCCAGCAGCCTTGCAAGGGGCCCCGATGAGCAGTTCTTC. The encoded protein is CASSLARGPDEQFF.

The CDR3 spells CASSQGTVRLSEKLFF. The CDR3, as DNA: TGTGCCAGCAGCCAAGGGACAGTCCGTTTGTCCGAAAAACTGTTTTTT. The gene calls are TRBV5-6 and TRBJ1-4; TRBD1 aligns across 7 bases. The germline gives CDR1 SGHDT, CDR2 YYEEEE. This CDR3 spans 16 amino acids. The V gene end was trimmed by 4 bases and the J gene end by 8 bases; junction bases not matched to a gene: 14.

V and J are TRBV4-2 and TRBJ1-1, with D perhaps TRBD1 (6 bases). This CDR3 contains 13 residues. V was shortened by 2 bases and J by 4 bases, with 8 bases between the two germline ends. The V gene's germline CDR1 is LGHNA and CDR2 YNFKEQ. In DNA, the CDR3 is TGTGCCAGCAGCCAAAGGGGGGGCACTGAAGCTTTCTTT. Translated, it gives CASSQRGGTEAFF.

The chain uses TRBV15 and TRBJ2-1, with a possible D match to TRBD2 (6 bases). V lost 3 bases to trimming and J lost 4 bases, with 16 bases between them. This CDR3 comprises 16 residues. The germline gives CDR1 LNHNV, CDR2 YYDKDF (reference sequence). CDR3 DNA: TGTGCCACCAGCAGGGGAAGGACTAACGTATACAATGAGCAGTTCTTC. It encodes CATSRGRTNVYNEQFF.

The gene calls are TRBV6-2 or TRBV6-3 and TRBJ2-7; D perhaps matches TRBD1 (6 bases). Trimming removed 2 bases at V and 1 base at J, with 12 bases between. Germline V gives CDR1 MNHEY, CDR2 SVGEGT. The CDR3 covers 15 residues. The CDR3 loop is CASSYGRGGSYEQYF. Written as DNA, the CDR3 is TGTGCCAGCAGTTACGGCAGGGGTGGGTCCTACGAGCAGTACTTC.

This chain links TRBV9 with TRBJ2-1; 8 bases are shared with TRBD2. The trim removed 1 base at V and 7 bases at J, leaving 4 bases unmatched. CDR1 SGDLS and CDR2 YYNGEE come from the germline V gene. The CDR3 spans 14 residues. In DNA form, the CDR3 reads TGTGCCAGCAGCGTAATAAGCGGGGGAAATGAGCAGTTCTTC. This translates into CASSVISGGNEQFF.

The chain is built from TRBV19 and TRBJ2-7; D is uncertain. Trimming shortened V by 3 bases and J by 2 bases, and 11 bases separated the two germline ends. CDR1 is LNHDA, CDR2 SQIVND, per germline (reference sequence). The CDR3 contains 14 residues. As DNA, the CDR3 is TGTGCCAGTAGTATCGAGGCGGCGGCCTACGAGCAGTACTTC. Protein sequence: CASSIEAAAYEQYF.

The gene calls are TRBV5-4 and TRBJ1-2; 8 bases agree with TRBD1. This CDR3 has 16 residues. Germline V gene sequence: CDR1 SGHNT, CDR2 YYREEE (reference sequence). J was trimmed by 8 bases and V by 3 bases; bases with no gene match: 15. Here the CDR3 reads CASSSGPGSGGYGYTF. The CDR3 nucleotides are TGTGCCAGCAGCTCCGGCCCTGGATCAGGGGGCTACGGCTACACCTTC.

V usage is TRBV6-6 and J usage is TRBJ1-2; no reliable D call. V was clipped by 0 bases and J by 6 bases, with 11 bases between them. CDR1 and CDR2 from the germline V gene are MNHNY and SVGAGI (reference sequence). The CDR3 has 14 amino acids. The CDR3, as DNA: TGTGCCAGCAGTTACTCGCCACATATGGATGGCTACACCTTC. Translation gives CASSYSPHMDGYTF.

V is TRBV9 and J is TRBJ2-7; possible D gene TRBD2, 6 bases. Trimming removed 1 base at V and 5 bases at J, with 19 bases between. The CDR3 is made up of 16 amino acids. CDR1 is SGDLS, CDR2 YYNGEE, per germline. CDR3: CASSVLSAAWRDEQYF. CDR3 DNA sequence: TGTGCCAGCAGCGTACTGTCCGCAGCGTGGAGGGACGAGCAGTACTTC.

The rearrangement links TRBV4-1 to TRBJ1-1; D possibly corresponds to TRBD1 (5 bases). This CDR3 has 14 amino acids. In germline, CDR1 is MGHRA, CDR2 YSYEKL. Between the trimmed V and J ends, which lost 3 bases and 1 base, there was a span of 9 bases. CDR3 sequence reads: CASSQTEANTEAFF. CDR3 DNA: TGCGCCAGCAGCCAGACAGAGGCGAACACTGAAGCTTTCTTT.

The chain links TRBV7-6 to TRBJ2-7, with 8 bases identical to TRBD1. The V segment lost 5 bases and the J segment 5 bases; nucleotides outside the gene matches: 8. The length of the CDR3 is 14 residues. Germline V gene data show CDR1 as SGHVS and CDR2 as FNYEAQ. The CDR3 region has the DNA TGTGCCAGCAGCCCACGACAGGGGTTCGACGAGCAGTACTTC. Translating it yields CASSPRQGFDEQYF.

The chain uses TRBV27 and TRBJ2-7; the match to TRBD2 covers 13 bases. Germline V gene data show CDR1 as MNHEY and CDR2 as SMNVEV (reference sequence). Germline trimming cut 10 bases from V and 4 bases from J; bases unmatched to any gene: 13. The CDR3 extends over 16 amino acids. The CDR3: CATHRDGTSGTYEQYF. CDR3 sequence (DNA): TGTGCCACTCATCGGGACGGGACTAGCGGGACTTACGAGCAGTACTTC.

This chain uses TRBV18 with TRBJ1-4; unclear D gene. V was cut by 3 bases and J by 2 bases, with 7 bases left in between. Germline V gene lookup returns CDR1 KGHSH and CDR2 LQKENI. CDR3 length equals 14 residues. CDR3 sequence: CASSPYGTNEKLFF. CDR3 coding DNA: TGTGCCAGCTCACCGTACGGGACTAATGAAAAACTGTTTTTT.